This TCR beta chain comes out of a study of spatial heterogeneity in lung cancer. The sample holds many counts of this clonotype. This beta chain came through as a stray read in a library set up for alpha chains, and its size says little. TCRdb redid the calling of the 5' RACE reads with MiXCR, one entry per CDR3 protein. Of about 13,000 distinct CDR3 sequences listed, 5% to 5.5% are singletons. Time point indicated: sample taken at primary tumor resection. Unsorted tumor, nontumor lung tissue or cryopreserved PBMC supplied the whole RNA. This CDR3 spans 14 amino acids. Per germline, CDR1 LGHNA and CDR2 YSLEER. Trimming pared 0 bases from V and 5 bases from J, leaving 10 bases between.

The sequences come from lung tumor tissue, collected at surgery. The chain has TRBV4-3 and TRBJ1-1, with D possibly TRBD1 on 5 matching bases. The receptor was derived from a human donor with early-stage non-small cell lung cancer. The DNA of the CDR3 is TGCGCCAGCAGCCAAGATTGGGGGGGGACTGAAGCTTTCTTT. Its translation: CASSQDWGGTEAFF.